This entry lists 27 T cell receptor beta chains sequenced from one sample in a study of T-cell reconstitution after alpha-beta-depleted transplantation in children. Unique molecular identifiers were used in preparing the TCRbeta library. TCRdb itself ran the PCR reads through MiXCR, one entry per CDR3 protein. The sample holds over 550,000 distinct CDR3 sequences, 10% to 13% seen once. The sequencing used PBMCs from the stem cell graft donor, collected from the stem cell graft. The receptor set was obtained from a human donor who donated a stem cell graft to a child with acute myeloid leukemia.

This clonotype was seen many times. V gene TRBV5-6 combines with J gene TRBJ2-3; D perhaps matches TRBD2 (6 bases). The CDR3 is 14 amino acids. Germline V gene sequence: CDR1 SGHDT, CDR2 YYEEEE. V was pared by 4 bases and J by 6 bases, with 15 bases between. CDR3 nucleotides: TGTGCCAGCAGCGGAGGGACTCGAGTGGATACGCAGTATTTT. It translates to CASSGGTRVDTQYF.

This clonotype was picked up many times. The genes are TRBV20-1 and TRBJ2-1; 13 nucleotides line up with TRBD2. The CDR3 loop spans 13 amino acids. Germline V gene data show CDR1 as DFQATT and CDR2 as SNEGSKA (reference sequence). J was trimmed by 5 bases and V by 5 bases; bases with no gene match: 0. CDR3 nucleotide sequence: TGCAGTGCTGGACTAGCGGGAGACAATGAGCAGTTCTTC. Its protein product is CSAGLAGDNEQFF.

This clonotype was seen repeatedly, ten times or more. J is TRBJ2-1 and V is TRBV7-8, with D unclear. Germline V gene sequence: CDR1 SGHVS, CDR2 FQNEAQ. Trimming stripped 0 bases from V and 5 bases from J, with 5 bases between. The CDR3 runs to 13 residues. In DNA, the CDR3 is TGTGCCAGCAGCTTAGCGCGCAACAATGAGCAGTTCTTC. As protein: CASSLARNNEQFF.

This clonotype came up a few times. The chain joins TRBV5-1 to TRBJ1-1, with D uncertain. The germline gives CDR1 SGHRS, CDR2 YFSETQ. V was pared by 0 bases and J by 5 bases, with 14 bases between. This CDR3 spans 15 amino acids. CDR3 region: CASSLVPGSYTEAFF. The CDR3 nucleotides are TGCGCCAGCAGCTTGGTCCCCGGGAGCTATACTGAAGCTTTCTTT.

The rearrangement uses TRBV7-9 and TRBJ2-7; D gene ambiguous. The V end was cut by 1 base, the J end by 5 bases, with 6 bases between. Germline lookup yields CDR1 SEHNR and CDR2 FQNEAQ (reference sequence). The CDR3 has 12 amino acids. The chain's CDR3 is CASSLEWDEQYF. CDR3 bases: TGTGCCAGCAGCTTAGAGTGGGACGAGCAGTACTTC.

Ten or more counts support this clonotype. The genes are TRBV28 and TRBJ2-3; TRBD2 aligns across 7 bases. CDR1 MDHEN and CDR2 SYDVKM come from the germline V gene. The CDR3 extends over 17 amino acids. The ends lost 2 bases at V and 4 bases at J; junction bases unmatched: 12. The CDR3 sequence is CASSLMGTTFISDTQYF. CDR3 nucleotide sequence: TGTGCCAGCAGTTTAATGGGGACTACATTTATATCAGATACGCAGTATTTT.

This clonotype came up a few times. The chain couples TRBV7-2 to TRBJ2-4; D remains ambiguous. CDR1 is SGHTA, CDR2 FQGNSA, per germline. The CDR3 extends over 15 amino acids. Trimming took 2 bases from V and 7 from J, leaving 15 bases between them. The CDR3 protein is CASSLSSIPGNIQYF. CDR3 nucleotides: TGTGCCAGCAGCTTATCTTCGATCCCTGGGAACATTCAGTACTTC.

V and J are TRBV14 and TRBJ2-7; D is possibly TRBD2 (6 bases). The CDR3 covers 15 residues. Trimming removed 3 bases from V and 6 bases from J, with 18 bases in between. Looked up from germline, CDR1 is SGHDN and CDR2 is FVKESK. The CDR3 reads CASSHFGLPAAEQYF. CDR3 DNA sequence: TGTGCCAGCAGCCATTTCGGACTACCGGCGGCCGAGCAGTACTTC.

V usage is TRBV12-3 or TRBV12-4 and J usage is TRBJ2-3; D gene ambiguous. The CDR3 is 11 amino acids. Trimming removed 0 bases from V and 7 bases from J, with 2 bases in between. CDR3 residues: CASSLANTQYF. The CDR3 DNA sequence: TGTGCCAGCAGTTTAGCAAATACGCAGTATTTT.

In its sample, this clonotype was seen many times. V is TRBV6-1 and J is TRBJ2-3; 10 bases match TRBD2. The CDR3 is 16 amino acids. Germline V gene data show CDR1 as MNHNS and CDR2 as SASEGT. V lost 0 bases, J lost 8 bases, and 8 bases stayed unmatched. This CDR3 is CASSEAGLAGAVTQYF. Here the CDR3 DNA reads TGTGCCAGCAGTGAAGCGGGGCTAGCGGGAGCCGTTACGCAGTATTTT.

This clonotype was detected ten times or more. The DNA for the CDR3 is TGCGCCAGCAGCCCCCAGGGTGATCGTCATGAGCAGTTCTTC. Translating it yields CASSPQGDRHEQFF. The V call is TRBV5-1, the J call TRBJ2-1, with D perhaps TRBD1 (5 bases). Trimming cost V 4 bases and J 8 bases, with 16 bases left between them. This CDR3 comprises 14 residues. CDR1 is SGHRS, CDR2 YFSETQ, per germline. Filled out from reference TRBV5-1 and TRBJ2-1, the complete variable domain reads KAGVTQTPRYLIKTRGQQVTLSCSPISGHRSVSWYQQTPGQGLQFLFEYFSETQRNKGNFPGRFSGRQFSNSRSEMNVSTLELGDSALYLCASSPQGDRHEQFFGPGTRLTVL.

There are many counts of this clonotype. The CDR3 DNA reads TGTGCCAGCAGCCCCCCTAGGGCTAGCGGGAGTATTACAGATACGCAGTATTTT. This translates into CASSPPRASGSITDTQYF. The chain links TRBV9 to TRBJ2-3; 10 bases agree with TRBD2. Trimming removed 4 bases from V and 3 bases from J; junction bases left unmatched: 14. CDR3 length equals 18 residues. Germline V gene data show CDR1 as SGDLS and CDR2 as YYNGEE.

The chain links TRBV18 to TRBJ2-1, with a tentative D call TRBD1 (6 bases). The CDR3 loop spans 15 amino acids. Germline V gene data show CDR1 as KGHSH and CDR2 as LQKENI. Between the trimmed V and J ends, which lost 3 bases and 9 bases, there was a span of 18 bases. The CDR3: CASSPVPGHPPEQFF. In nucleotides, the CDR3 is TGTGCCAGCTCACCTGTCCCGGGACACCCACCTGAGCAGTTCTTC. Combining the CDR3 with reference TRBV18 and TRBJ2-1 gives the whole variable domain NAGVMQNPRHLVRRRGQEARLRCSPMKGHSHVYWYRQLPEEGLKFMVYLQKENIIDESGMPKERFSAEFPKEGPSILRIQQVVRGDSAAYFCASSPVPGHPPEQFFGPGTRLTVL.

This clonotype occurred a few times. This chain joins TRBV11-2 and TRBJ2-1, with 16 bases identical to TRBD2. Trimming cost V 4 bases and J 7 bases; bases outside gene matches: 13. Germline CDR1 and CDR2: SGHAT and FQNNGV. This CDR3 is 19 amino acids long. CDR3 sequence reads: CASSSVPGLAGGPGNEQFF. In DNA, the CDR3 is TGTGCCAGCAGCTCAGTACCGGGACTAGCGGGAGGGCCGGGGAATGAGCAGTTCTTC.

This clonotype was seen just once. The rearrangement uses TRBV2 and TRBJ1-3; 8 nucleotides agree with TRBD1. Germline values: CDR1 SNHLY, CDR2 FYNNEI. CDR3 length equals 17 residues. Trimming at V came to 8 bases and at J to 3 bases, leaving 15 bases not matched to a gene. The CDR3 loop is CASALNPQGAIGNTIYF. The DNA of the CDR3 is TGTGCCAGCGCCCTCAATCCTCAGGGGGCAATTGGAAACACCATATATTTT.

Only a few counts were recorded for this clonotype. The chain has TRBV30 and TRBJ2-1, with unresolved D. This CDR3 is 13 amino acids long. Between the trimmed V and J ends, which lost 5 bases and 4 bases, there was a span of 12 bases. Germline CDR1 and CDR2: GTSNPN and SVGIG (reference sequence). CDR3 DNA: TGTGCCTGGGGGCTAGTCTCTTACAATGAGCAGTTCTTC. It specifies CAWGLVSYNEQFF.

CDR3 in amino acids: CASSSLQGDTQYF. CDR3 nucleotides: TGTGCCAGCAGCTCTCTCCAGGGGGATACGCAGTATTTT. This sequence joins TRBV7-8 and TRBJ2-3, with D maybe TRBD1 (6 bases). V lost 4 bases and J lost 6, with 11 bases in between. The CDR3 spans 13 residues. Germline CDR1 and CDR2: SGHVS and FQNEAQ.

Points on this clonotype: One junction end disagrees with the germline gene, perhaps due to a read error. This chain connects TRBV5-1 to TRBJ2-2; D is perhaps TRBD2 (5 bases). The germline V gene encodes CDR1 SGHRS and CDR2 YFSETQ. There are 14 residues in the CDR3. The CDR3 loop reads CASSRSRSDGEMFF. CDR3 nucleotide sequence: TGCGCCAGTAGCCGTTCTAGAAGCGACGGGGAGATGTTTTTT.

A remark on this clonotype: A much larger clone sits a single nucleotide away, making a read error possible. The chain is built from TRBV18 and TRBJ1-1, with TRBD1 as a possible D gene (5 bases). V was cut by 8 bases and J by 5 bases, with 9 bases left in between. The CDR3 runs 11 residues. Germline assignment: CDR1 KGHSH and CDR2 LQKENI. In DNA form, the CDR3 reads TGTGCCAGCAATGAGGGGACTGAAGCTTTCTTT. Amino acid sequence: CASNEGTEAFF.

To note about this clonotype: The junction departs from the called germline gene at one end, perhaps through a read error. This CDR3 is CASSSSTGSYLF. The DNA of the CDR3 is TGCGCCAGCAGCTCGAGTACCGGGTCGTATCTCTTC. J is TRBJ2-1 and V is TRBV5-1; D ambiguous. CDR3 length: 12 amino acids. Germline CDR1 reads SGHRS; CDR2 reads YFSETQ. Looking up the rest from reference TRBV5-1 and TRBJ2-1 gives the full variable domain: KAGVTQTPRYLIKTRGQQVTLSCSPISGHRSVSWYQQTPGQGLQFLFEYFSETQRNKGNFPGRFSGRQFSNSRSEMNVSTLELGDSALYLCASSSSTGSYLFGPGTRLTVL.

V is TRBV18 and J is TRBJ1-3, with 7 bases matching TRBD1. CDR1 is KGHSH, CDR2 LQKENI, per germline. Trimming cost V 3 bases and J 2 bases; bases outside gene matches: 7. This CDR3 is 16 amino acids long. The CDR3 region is CASSPQPDRPGNTIYF. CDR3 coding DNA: TGTGCCAGCTCACCTCAACCGGACAGGCCTGGAAACACCATATATTTT. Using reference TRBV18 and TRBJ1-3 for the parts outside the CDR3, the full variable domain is NAGVMQNPRHLVRRRGQEARLRCSPMKGHSHVYWYRQLPEEGLKFMVYLQKENIIDESGMPKERFSAEFPKEGPSILRIQQVVRGDSAAYFCASSPQPDRPGNTIYFGEGSWLTVV.

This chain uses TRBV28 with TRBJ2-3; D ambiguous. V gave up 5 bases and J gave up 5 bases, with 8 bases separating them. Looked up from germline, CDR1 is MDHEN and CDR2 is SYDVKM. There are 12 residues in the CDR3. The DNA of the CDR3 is TGTGCCAGCAGTGGTGGTATAGATACGCAGTATTTT. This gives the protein CASSGGIDTQYF.

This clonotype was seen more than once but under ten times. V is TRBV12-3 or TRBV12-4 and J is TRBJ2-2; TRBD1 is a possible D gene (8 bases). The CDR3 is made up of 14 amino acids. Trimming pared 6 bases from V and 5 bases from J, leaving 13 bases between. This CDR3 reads CASRQGGGTGELFF. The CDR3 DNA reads TGTGCCAGCAGACAGGGGGGAGGGACCGGGGAGCTGTTTTTT.

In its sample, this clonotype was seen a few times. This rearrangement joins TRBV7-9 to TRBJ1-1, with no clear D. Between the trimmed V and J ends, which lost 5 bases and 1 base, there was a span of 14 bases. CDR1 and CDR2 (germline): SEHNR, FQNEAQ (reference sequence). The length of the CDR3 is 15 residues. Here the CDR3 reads CASSGTSGTNTEAFF. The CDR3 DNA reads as TGTGCCAGCAGCGGTACGAGCGGTACGAACACTGAAGCTTTCTTT.

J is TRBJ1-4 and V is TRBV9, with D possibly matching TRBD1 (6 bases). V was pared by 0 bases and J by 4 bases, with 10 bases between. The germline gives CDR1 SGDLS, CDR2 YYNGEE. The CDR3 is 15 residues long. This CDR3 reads CASSVGGRGNEKLFF. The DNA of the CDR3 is TGTGCCAGCAGCGTAGGTGGCAGGGGTAATGAAAAACTGTTTTTT. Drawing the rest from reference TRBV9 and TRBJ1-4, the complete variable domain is DSGVTQTPKHLITATGQRVTLRCSPRSGDLSVYWYQQSLDQGLQFLIQYYNGEERAKGNILERFSAQQFPDLHSELNLSSLELGDSALYFCASSVGGRGNEKLFFGSGTQLSVL.

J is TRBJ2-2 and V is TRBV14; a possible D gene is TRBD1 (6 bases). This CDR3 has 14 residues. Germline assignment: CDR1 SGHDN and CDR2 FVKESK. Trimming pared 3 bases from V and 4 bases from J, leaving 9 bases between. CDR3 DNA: TGTGCCAGCAGCCACCAGGGGATCACCGGGGAGCTGTTTTTT. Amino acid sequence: CASSHQGITGELFF.

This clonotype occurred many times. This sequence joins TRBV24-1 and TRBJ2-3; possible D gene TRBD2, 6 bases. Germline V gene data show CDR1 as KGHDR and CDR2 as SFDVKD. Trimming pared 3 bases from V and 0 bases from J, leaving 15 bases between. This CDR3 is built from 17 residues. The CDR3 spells CATSDPSRDSSTDTQYF. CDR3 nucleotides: TGTGCCACCAGTGATCCCTCCCGGGACTCAAGCACAGATACGCAGTATTTT.